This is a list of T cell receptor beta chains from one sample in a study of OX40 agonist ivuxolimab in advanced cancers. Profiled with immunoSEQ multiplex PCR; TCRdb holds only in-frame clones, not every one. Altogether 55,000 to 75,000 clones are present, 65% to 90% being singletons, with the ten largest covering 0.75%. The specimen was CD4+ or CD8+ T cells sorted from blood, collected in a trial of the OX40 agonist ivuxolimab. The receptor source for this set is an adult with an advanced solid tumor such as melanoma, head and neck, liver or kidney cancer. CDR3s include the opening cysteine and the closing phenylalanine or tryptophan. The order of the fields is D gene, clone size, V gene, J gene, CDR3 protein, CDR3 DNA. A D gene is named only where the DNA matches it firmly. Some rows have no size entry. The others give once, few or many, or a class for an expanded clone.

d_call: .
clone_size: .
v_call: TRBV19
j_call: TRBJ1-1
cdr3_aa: CASSIAGWDTEAFF
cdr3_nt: TGTGCCAGTAGTATAGCGGGATGGGACACTGAAGCTTTCTTT

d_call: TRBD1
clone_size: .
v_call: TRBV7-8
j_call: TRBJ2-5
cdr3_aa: CASSTRQGTSQETQYF
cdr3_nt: TGTGCCAGCAGCACCAGACAGGGCACGTCTCAAGAGACCCAGTACTTC

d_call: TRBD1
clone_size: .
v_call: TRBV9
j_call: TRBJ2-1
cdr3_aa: CASSVDRGPSYNEQFF
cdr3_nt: TGTGCCAGCAGCGTAGACAGGGGACCTTCCTACAATGAGCAGTTCTTC

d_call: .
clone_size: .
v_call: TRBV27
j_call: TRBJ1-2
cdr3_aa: CASTTGELGYTF
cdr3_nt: TGTGCCAGCACCACGGGAGAGTTAGGCTACACCTTC

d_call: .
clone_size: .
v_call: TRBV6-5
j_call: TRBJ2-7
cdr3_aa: CASSPPGQSAKQYF
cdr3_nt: TGTGCCAGCAGCCCCCCGGGCCAGTCGGCGAAGCAGTACTTC

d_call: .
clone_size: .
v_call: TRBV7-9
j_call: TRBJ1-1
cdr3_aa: CASSLAKTEAFF
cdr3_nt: TGTGCCAGCAGCTTAGCGAAAACTGAAGCTTTCTTT

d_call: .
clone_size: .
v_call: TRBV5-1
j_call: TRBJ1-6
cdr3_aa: CASSLVNRELNSPLHF
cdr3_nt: TGCGCCAGCAGCTTGGTGAACAGGGAACTGAATTCACCCCTCCACTTT

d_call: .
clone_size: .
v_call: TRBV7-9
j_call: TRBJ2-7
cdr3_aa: CASSFAGSYEQYF
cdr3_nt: TGTGCCAGCAGCTTTGCGGGATCCTACGAGCAGTACTTC

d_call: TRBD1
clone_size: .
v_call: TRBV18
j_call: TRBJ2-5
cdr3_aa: CASSPLPRQGEETQYF
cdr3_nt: TGTGCCAGCTCACCACTACCTCGACAGGGGGAAGAGACCCAGTACTTC

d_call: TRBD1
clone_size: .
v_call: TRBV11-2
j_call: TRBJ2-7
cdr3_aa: CASSRNPTGGDEQYF
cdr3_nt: TGTGCCAGCAGCCGGAATCCGACAGGGGGCGACGAGCAGTACTTC

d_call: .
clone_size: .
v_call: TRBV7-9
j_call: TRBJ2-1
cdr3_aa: CASSFLASLNNEQFF
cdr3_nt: TGTGCCAGCAGCTTTTTGGCTAGTCTAAACAATGAGCAGTTCTTC

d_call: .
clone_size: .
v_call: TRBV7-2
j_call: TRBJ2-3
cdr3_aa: CASSGRTIDTQYF
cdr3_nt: TGTGCCAGCAGCGGAAGGACTATAGATACGCAGTATTTT

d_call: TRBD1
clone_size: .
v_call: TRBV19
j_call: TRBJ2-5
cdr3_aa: CASSPDRGSRETQYF
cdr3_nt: TGTGCCAGTAGCCCGGACAGGGGCAGCAGAGAGACCCAGTACTTC

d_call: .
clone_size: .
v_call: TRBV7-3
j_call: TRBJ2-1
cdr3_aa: CASSRGGGTYNEQFF
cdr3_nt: TGTGCCAGCAGCCGAGGAGGGGGCACCTACAATGAGCAGTTCTTC

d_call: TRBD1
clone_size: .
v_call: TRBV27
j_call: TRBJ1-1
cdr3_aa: CASSLNPTGGLTEALF
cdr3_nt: TGTGCCAGCAGTTTAAATCCGACAGGGGGCCTGACTGAAGCTCTCTTT

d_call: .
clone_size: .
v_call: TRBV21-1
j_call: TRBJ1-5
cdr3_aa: CASSSQDRARNQPQHF
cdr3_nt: TGTGCCAGCAGCTCCCAGGACAGGGCGCGCAATCAGCCCCAGCATTTT

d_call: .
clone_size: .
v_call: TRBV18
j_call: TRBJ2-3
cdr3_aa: CASSPDLIDTQYF
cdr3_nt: TGTGCCAGCTCACCAGACCTCATAGATACGCAGTATTTT

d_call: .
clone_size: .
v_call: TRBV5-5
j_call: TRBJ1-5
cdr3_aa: CASSPTGSGGNQPQHF
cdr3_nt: TGTGCCAGCAGCCCCACAGGGAGTGGGGGCAATCAGCCCCAGCATTTT

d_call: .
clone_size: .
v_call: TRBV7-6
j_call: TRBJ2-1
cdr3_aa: CASSLQGSGYYNEQFF
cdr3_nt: TGTGCCAGCAGCTTACAAGGTAGCGGCTACTACAATGAGCAGTTCTTC

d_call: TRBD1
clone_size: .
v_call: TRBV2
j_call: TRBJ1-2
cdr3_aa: CASAGQGYGYGYTF
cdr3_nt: TGTGCCAGCGCAGGACAGGGCTATGGCTATGGCTACACCTTC

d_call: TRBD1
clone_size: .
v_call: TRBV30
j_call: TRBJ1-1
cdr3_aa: CAWRGTGARSSTEAFF
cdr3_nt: TGTGCCTGGAGAGGCACAGGGGCTAGATCGAGCACTGAAGCTTTCTTT

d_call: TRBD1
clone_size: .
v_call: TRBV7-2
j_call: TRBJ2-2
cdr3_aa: CASILGQGYTGELFF
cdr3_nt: TGTGCCAGCATTCTAGGACAGGGCTACACCGGGGAGCTGTTTTTT

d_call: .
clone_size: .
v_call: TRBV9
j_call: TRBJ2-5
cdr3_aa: CASSRRARPLQETQYF
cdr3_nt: TGTGCCAGCAGCCGACGGGCTAGGCCTCTCCAAGAGACCCAGTACTTC

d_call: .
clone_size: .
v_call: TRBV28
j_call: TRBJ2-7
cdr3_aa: CASRTGPTYEQYF
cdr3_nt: TGTGCCAGCAGAACCGGACCCACCTACGAGCAGTACTTC

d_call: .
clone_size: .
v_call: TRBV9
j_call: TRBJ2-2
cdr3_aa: CASSVRTLGAGELFF
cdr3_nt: TGTGCCAGCAGCGTCCGGACTCTAGGGGCCGGGGAGCTGTTTTTT

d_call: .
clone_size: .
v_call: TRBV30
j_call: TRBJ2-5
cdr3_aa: CAWSVTLSGETQYF
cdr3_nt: TGTGCCTGGAGTGTTACCCTTTCCGGGGAGACCCAGTACTTC

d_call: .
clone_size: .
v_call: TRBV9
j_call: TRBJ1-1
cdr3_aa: CASSVMQGNTEAFF
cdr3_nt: TGTGCCAGCAGCGTTATGCAGGGGAACACTGAAGCTTTCTTT

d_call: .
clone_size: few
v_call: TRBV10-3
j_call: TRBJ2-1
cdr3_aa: CAISATTGYNEQFF
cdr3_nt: TGTGCCATCAGTGCGACGACTGGCTACAATGAGCAGTTCTTC

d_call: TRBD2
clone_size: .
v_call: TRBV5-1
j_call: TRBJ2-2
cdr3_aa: CASSFSGRGSGELFF
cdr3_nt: TGCGCCAGCAGCTTCAGCGGGAGGGGGTCCGGGGAGCTGTTTTTT

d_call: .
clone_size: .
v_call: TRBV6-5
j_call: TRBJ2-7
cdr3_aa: CASSEGRIYEQYF
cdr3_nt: TGTGCCAGCAGTGAAGGCCGGATCTACGAGCAGTACTTC

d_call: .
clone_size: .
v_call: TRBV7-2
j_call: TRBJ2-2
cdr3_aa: CASSRLGGPNTGELFF
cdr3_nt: TGTGCCAGCAGCCGACTAGGGGGGCCGAACACCGGGGAGCTGTTTTTT

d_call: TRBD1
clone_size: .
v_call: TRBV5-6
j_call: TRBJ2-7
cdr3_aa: CASSVFQGALTYEQYF
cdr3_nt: TGTGCCAGCAGCGTTTTCCAGGGGGCCTTAACCTACGAGCAGTACTTC

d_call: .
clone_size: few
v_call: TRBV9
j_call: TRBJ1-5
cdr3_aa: CASSAGMEGSQPQHF
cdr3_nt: TGTGCCAGCAGCGCGGGAATGGAGGGGAGTCAGCCCCAGCATTTT

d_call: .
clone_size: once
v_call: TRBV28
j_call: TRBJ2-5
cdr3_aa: CASSPIIWGPGGSRETQYF
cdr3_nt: TGTGCCAGCAGTCCGATTATATGGGGACCAGGGGGGTCGAGAGAGACCCAGTACTTC

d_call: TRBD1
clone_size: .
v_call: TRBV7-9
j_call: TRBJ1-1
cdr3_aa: CASSYHRGRMNTEAFF
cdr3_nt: TGTGCCAGCAGCTATCACAGGGGGCGAATGAACACTGAAGCTTTCTTT

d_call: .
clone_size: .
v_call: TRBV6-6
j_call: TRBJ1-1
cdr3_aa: CASKLGAAENTEAFF
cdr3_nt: TGTGCCAGCAAGTTGGGTGCAGCCGAGAACACTGAAGCTTTCTTT

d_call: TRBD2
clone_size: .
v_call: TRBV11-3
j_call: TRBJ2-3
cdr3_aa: CASSSQPPGLGGTDTQYF
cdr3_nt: TGTGCCAGCAGCTCTCAACCCCCAGGACTAGGAGGGACAGATACGCAGTATTTT

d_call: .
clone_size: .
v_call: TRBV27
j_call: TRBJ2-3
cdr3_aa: CASSLRGGSTDTQYF
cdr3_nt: TGTGCCAGCAGTTTACGGGGCGGCAGCACAGATACGCAGTATTTT

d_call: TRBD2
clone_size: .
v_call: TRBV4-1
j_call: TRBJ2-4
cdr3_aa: CASSPSGGLAKNIQYF
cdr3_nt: TGCGCCAGCAGCCCTAGCGGGGGACTAGCCAAAAACATTCAGTACTTC

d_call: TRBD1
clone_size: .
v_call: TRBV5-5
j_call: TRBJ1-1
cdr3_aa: CASSPTGGQGNTEAFF
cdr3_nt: TGTGCCAGCAGCCCGACAGGGGGCCAAGGGAACACTGAAGCTTTCTTT

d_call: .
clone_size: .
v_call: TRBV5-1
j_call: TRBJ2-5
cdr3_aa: CASSPAGGETQYF
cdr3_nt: TGCGCCAGCAGCCCGGCTGGGGGAGAGACCCAGTACTTC

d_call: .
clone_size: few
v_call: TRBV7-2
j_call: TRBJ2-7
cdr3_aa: CASLLTPLSYEQYF
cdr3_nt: TGTGCCAGCCTCCTGACACCACTTTCCTACGAGCAGTACTTC

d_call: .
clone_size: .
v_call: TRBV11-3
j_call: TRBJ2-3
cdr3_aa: CASSLGSTGTDTQYF
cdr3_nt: TGTGCCAGCAGCTTAGGGTCGACAGGAACAGATACGCAGTATTTT

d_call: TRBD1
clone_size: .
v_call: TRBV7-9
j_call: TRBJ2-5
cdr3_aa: CASSSLGQGQETQYF
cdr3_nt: TGTGCCAGCAGCTCCCTCGGACAGGGGCAAGAGACCCAGTACTTC

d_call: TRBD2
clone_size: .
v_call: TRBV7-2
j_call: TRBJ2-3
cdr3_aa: CASSHLAGDGTQYF
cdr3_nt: TGTGCCAGCAGCCACCTAGCGGGAGATGGTACGCAGTATTTT

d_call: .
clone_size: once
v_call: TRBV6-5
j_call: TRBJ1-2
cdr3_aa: CASSGGFGYTF
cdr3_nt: TGTGCCAGCAGCGGAGGGTTCGGCTACACCTTC

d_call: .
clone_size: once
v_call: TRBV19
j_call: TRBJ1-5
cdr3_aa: CASSIKGEGNQPQHF
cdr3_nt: TGTGCCAGTAGTATAAAAGGGGAGGGTAATCAGCCCCAGCATTTT

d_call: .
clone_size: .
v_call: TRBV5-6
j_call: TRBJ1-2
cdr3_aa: CASSLTLSRYYGYTF
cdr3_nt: TGTGCCAGCAGCTTGACATTGAGCCGCTACTATGGCTACACCTTC

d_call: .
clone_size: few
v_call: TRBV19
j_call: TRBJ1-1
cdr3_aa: CASRDQVPNTEAFF
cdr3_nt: TGTGCCAGTAGGGATCAGGTACCGAACACTGAAGCTTTCTTT

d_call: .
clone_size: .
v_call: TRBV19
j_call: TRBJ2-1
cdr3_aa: CASSIQASSYNEQFF
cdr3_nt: TGTGCCAGTAGTATCCAAGCGAGCTCCTACAATGAGCAGTTCTTC

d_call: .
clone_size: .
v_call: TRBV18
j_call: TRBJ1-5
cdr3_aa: CASSPGRDQPQHF
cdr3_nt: TGTGCCAGCTCACCAGGGCGTGACCAGCCCCAGCATTTT